This note documents a single T cell receptor (beta chain) sequence. Its antigen target is currently unknown. Per-nucleotide qualities are absent, and no much larger clonotype sits a single base away. Per the publication, the time point label means: baseline before first vaccination. The vaccinee samples were drawn from two UK trials, COV001 and COV002, one of which was a single-blind randomized controlled phase 2/3 trial testing AZD1222 (ChAdOx1 nCoV-19) in healthy adults. For TCRbeta chain sequencing, PBMC samples were collected from trial participants at day 0 and at day 28 after the second dose. The CDR3 regions of human TCRbeta chains were analyzed by immunosequencing. For the original study's pipeline: Repertoire TCRs were checked for matches against a reference library of SARS-CoV-2-specific TCRs that had been generated using the MIRA antigen-specificity platform. Breadth was defined as the fraction of unique TCRs that were SARS-CoV-2-associated. Depth was defined as the fraction of total T cells that were SARS-CoV-2-associated. Using the MIRA data, each spike-specific TCR was assigned both to the spike region to which the TCR was reactive and to a CD4 or CD8 class. Log10-transformed breadth and depth values were compared by one-way ANOVA with Sidak's multiple comparisons tests. In TCRdb, the immuneACCESS table is reduced to in-frame sequences with V and J assigned. These tables do not hold every clone; where another copy was compared, an unresolved V gene accounts for under half, and the others remain unexplained. Clone size and the V and J calls come from that table; the DNA yielded D and trimming. Across this sample there are 90,000 to 150,000 clones, with 80% to 90% seen only once. In total, the top ten clones hold roughly 9.1% of the sample.

This sample is drawn from a study of T cell responses to AZD1222 COVID-19 vaccine (dated by TCRdb to 2020 to 2023). Regarding the complete study: Because spike-specific TCR depth and breadth did not differ between the two schedules, AZD1222 recipients who got a second dose at roughly 4 weeks were pooled with those who got a second dose at roughly 12 weeks. Enrollment into the trials was organized by age into subgroups of 18-55, 56-69 and 70-plus years, and those subgroups contained roughly 150, 30 and 60 TCR-sequenced participants, respectively. TCR sequencing covered some 240 trial participants: roughly 200 given two doses of AZD1222 and 26 given two doses of MenACWY control vaccine. The study at large found these results: Most participants were white British and females outnumbered males, and the authors suggested that clonal diversity may have been underestimated. Conclusions about previously exposed vaccinees were limited because only six AZD1222 recipients were SARS-CoV-2 seropositive at baseline. Reportedly, almost half of the unique spike-specific TCRs recognized epitopes lying outside the regions that are mutated in the B.1.351 and B.1.1.7 variants. In the small 56-69-year group, the increase in depth fell short of significance, most likely because of low power. Because no samples from the day 14 peak response were available, repertoires could be characterized only after the peak T cell response. CD4 TCRs associated with the vaccine covered the entire spike protein, and the dominant responses were in regions 160-218 and 743-854. After two AZD1222 doses, both the breadth and the depth of spike-specific TCRs were significantly higher than at day 0 and than in MenACWY recipients.

The CDR3 has 16 amino acids, counting the end cysteine and phenylalanine. Only the CDR3 portion is preserved as DNA: 48 bases, with reading frame beginning at the first base. Reading the germline V gene gives CDR1 SGHRS and CDR2 YFSETQ. From V the trimming removes 0 bases and from J it removes 1 base, while the gene matches leave 2 bases of the junction unaccounted for. This receptor was taken from an adult in good health. The specimen comprised peripheral blood, sampled on day 0 of AZD1222 vaccination. The sequence is built from TRBV5-1 and TRBJ2-3; the junction holds 10 bases that match TRBD1. In nucleotides, the sequence is TGCGCCAGCAGCTTGGAGGGACAGGGGCGCACAGATACGCAGTATTTT. The translation is CASSLEGQGRTDTQYF.